This T cell receptor (beta chain) was documented in a study of high-grade serous ovarian cancer treatment subgroups. Turning to the study itself: Mean per sample: around 14,000 reads, 6,500 to 9,000 unique TCR beta rearrangements.

This clone was counted between two and nine times. Antigen specificity is unknown. Findings and limits, study-wide: TCR relatedness rose with neoantigen level and trended with mutation load.

The protocol was immunoSEQ multiplex PCR, while the TCRdb copy is restricted to in-frame clones and leaves out a portion. This table has approximately 2,000 clones, around 66% appearing once. Trimming removed 2 bases at V and 4 bases at J, with 14 bases between. This CDR3 has 14 residues. Germline loops: CDR1 GTSNPN, CDR2 SVGIG (reference sequence). Tumor samples were obtained before definitive surgery or chemotherapy. Material for sequencing was tumor tissue. The chain is built from TRBV30 and TRBJ1-2, with D possibly TRBD1 on 6 matching bases. The TCR originated in a human donor with high-grade serous ovarian cancer. The CDR3 protein is CAWSSPQGSYGYTF. The CDR3 nucleotides are TGTGCCTGGAGTTCGCCACAGGGTTCCTATGGCTACACCTTC.